This T cell receptor beta chain stems from a study of neoadjuvant nivolumab and ipilimumab in lung cancer. Study-level results: TCR sequencing covered a small number of samples. Only two of four nivolumab-treated tumors gained richness and clonality by surgery.

This clone was found once. Its antigen is unknown. Measured with immunoSEQ multiplex PCR; TCRdb has only the in-frame clones, and not every one. The top ten clones hold approximately 2% of a sample with 30,000 to 35,000 clones, about 92% of them seen once. The CDR3 is 14 residues long. V lost 0 bases to trimming and J lost 1 base, with 7 bases between them. CDR1 and CDR2 (germline): SGHNT, YYREEE (reference sequence). The clonotype was recovered from an adult with non-small cell lung cancer. The V gene is TRBV5-4, the J gene TRBJ2-5; possibly TRBD1 or TRBD2 for D (5 bases each). The material was peripheral blood, obtained after neoadjuvant nivolumab, alone or with ipilimumab, at or shortly before surgery. The DNA for the CDR3 is TGTGCCAGCAGCTTGGGAGGGGTCCAAGAGACCCAGTACTTC. Residues: CASSLGGVQETQYF. Complete variable domain (other parts from reference TRBV5-4 and TRBJ2-5): ETGVTQSPTHLIKTRGQQVTLRCSSQSGHNTVSWYQQALGQGPQFIFQYYREEENGRGNFPPRFSGLQFPNYSSELNVNALELDDSALYLCASSLGGVQETQYFGPGTRLLVL.